This TCR beta chain was sequenced in a study of monozygotic twins with cystic fibrosis. As to this clone: Its antigen is unknown.

Some clones are missing from TCRdb's copy, which holds only in-frame ones; the method was immunoSEQ multiplex PCR. The sample has fewer than 25,000 clones; about 83% are singletons. Study results and limitations: J usage was most co-twin-similar in 8 of 16 pairs, V in 13.

The V segment lost 0 bases and the J segment 2 bases; nucleotides outside the gene matches: 11. This CDR3 spans 18 amino acids. CDR1 and CDR2 (germline): MGHRA, YSYEKL. The sequencing sample was made of blood. The receptor comes from a woman in her twenties or thirties with cystic fibrosis. The chain couples TRBV4-1 to TRBJ1-2, with 8 positions matching TRBD1. The DNA for the CDR3 is TGCGCCAGCAGCCAAGATCGCCTAAACAGGGGGAGGAACTATGGCTACACCTTC. Amino acids: CASSQDRLNRGRNYGYTF.